This T cell receptor beta chain was sequenced during a study of blood T cell repertoires in COVID-19. Study-wide context: Sites across the United States, Italy and Spain contributed samples from acute and convalescent COVID-19. Sources were T cells, B-cell-depleted T cells, or PBMCs; the material itself was cDNA or gDNA.

The CDR3 spans 14 residues. Trimming shortened V by 5 bases and J by 6 bases, and 17 bases separated the two germline ends. Germline loops: CDR1 SGHVS, CDR2 FQNEAQ. Original processing methods: The assay estimated nucleated cells by amplifying reference gene primers. Sequencing used immunoSEQ multiplex PCR; TCRdb keeps in-frame clones, though not all of them. The V and J calls and the clone size are those of that table, but D and trimming were determined from the DNA. This repertoire shows roughly 300,000 clones, about 89% found once; its top ten account for roughly 7.1%. This chain links TRBV7-8 with TRBJ2-7, with D possibly being TRBD2 (6 bases). Sequenced: peripheral blood. This clonotype was sampled from a woman in her forties or fifties who had recovered from COVID-19. The DNA for the CDR3 is TGTGCCAGCAGCCAGCCCTCCACCGGGGGCGAGCAGTACTTC. Translating gives CASSQPSTGGEQYF.